Presented here are 22 T cell receptor beta chains from one specimen sequenced in a study of shared clonotypes between healthy human individuals. Sequenced by immunoSEQ multiplex PCR; TCRdb stores in-frame clones only, minus some. The table lists around 600,000 clones, about 98% of them singletons, with 0.25% to 0.35% in the top ten. Naive CD8 isolation took CD45RO-negative cells positively selected for CCR7 and excluded terminally differentiated effector memory CD45RA+ cells. The specimen sequenced was naive CD8+ T cells sorted from blood. Receptor source: a man aged 30 to 39 in good health.

The V and J genes are TRBV19 and TRBJ1-2, with TRBD1 matching 9 bases. The CDR3 has 17 residues. The germline V gene encodes CDR1 LNHDA and CDR2 SQIVND (reference sequence). The V and J ends lost 3 bases and 4 bases, in that order; junction bases with no gene match: 12. CDR3 in amino acids: CASSISRDRVFFYGYTF. The CDR3 DNA is TGTGCCAGTAGTATCTCCCGGGACAGGGTTTTCTTCTATGGCTACACCTTC.

The chain joins TRBV7-9 to TRBJ2-1; the D gene is possibly TRBD2 (5 bases). The length of the CDR3 is 15 residues. The V end lost 2 bases, the J end lost 7 bases, and 15 bases lay between the germline ends. CDR1 is SEHNR and CDR2 is FQNEAQ in the germline V gene (reference sequence). Here the CDR3 DNA reads TGTGCCAGCAGCTTAAAGGTCGGGATGGAAAATGAGCAGTTCTTC. It codes for CASSLKVGMENEQFF.

This chain uses TRBV7-9 with TRBJ2-7; D is perhaps TRBD2 (6 bases). This CDR3 region has 13 residues. V lost 1 base, J lost 4 bases, and 8 bases lay in between. The germline CDR1 and CDR2 sequences are SEHNR and FQNEAQ (reference sequence). The CDR3, as DNA: TGTGCCAGCAGCTTAGTAGGGACTTACGAGCAGTACTTC. It translates to CASSLVGTYEQYF.

The chain recombines TRBV15 with TRBJ1-4, with D maybe TRBD1 (5 bases). The CDR3 contains 11 residues. V dropped 5 bases and J dropped 8 bases, with 6 bases sitting between them. The V gene's germline CDR1 is LNHNV and CDR2 YYDKDF (reference sequence). This CDR3 is CATSGTEKLFF. The CDR3 coding sequence is TGTGCCACCAGCGGGACCGAAAAACTGTTTTTT. Using reference TRBV15 and TRBJ1-4 for the parts outside the CDR3, the full variable domain is DAMVIQNPRYQVTQFGKPVTLSCSQTLNHNVMYWYQQKSSQAPKLLFHYYDKDFNNEADTPDNFQSRRPNTSFCFLDIRSPGLGDTAMYLCATSGTEKLFFGSGTQLSVL.

The chain combines TRBV4-1 with TRBJ2-7; D is unresolved. This CDR3 comprises 15 residues. V lost 0 bases and J 2 bases, leaving 11 bases between the germline ends. Germline V gene lookup returns CDR1 MGHRA and CDR2 YSYEKL. CDR3 in DNA: TGCGCCAGCAGCCAAGATGGTGGGTCCCCCTACGAGCAGTACTTC. This codes for CASSQDGGSPYEQYF.

This clone was recorded only once. The J gene is TRBJ1-1, the V gene TRBV6-1, with D perhaps TRBD1 (6 bases). V dropped 0 bases and J dropped 1 base, with 12 bases sitting between them. This CDR3 contains 16 residues. The germline CDR1 and CDR2 sequences are MNHNS and SASEGT. The CDR3: CASSEAPGHENTEAFF. As DNA, the CDR3 is TGTGCCAGCAGTGAAGCTCCGGGACACGAGAACACTGAAGCTTTCTTT.

This chain uses TRBV9 with TRBJ2-7, with 8 bases fitting TRBD1. This CDR3 has 14 amino acids. Trimming took 3 bases from V and 2 from J; bases not matched to a gene: 4. Germline-derived CDR1 and CDR2 are SGDLS and YYNGEE. DNA of the CDR3: TGTGCCAGCAGCGGACAGGGGTCCCCCTACGAGCAGTACTTC. This gives the protein CASSGQGSPYEQYF.

The chain links TRBV27 to TRBJ2-7, with D possibly TRBD1 on 6 matching bases. Germline V CDR1 and CDR2: MNHEY, SMNVEV (reference sequence). This CDR3 comprises 13 residues. The V end was cut by 2 bases, the J end by 3 bases, with 8 bases between. The CDR3 loop is CASSLGTFYEQYF. The DNA of the CDR3 is TGTGCCAGCAGTTTAGGGACATTCTACGAGCAGTACTTC.

The chain combines TRBV18 with TRBJ1-2, with 7 bases fitting TRBD1. CDR3 length: 14 amino acids. With 2 bases clipped from V and 8 bases from J, the junction kept 8 bases outside the gene matches. From germline, CDR1 is KGHSH and CDR2 LQKENI. For the CDR3, the DNA is TGTGCCAGCTCACCAGGGGACAGCCCTGGGGGCTACACCTTC. This codes for CASSPGDSPGGYTF.

This chain uses TRBV27 with TRBJ2-3, with 7 bases lining up with TRBD1. V lost 8 bases to trimming and J lost 5 bases; unmatched junction nucleotides: 13. This CDR3 spans 15 amino acids. Germline loops: CDR1 MNHEY, CDR2 SMNVEV (reference sequence). CDR3 protein: CASLPTGNPQDTQYF. The CDR3 region has the DNA TGTGCCAGCCTCCCGACAGGGAACCCCCAAGATACGCAGTATTTT.

V and J are TRBV2 and TRBJ2-7, with TRBD1 identical over 9 bases. Unmatched junction bases numbered 7, after V lost 11 bases and J lost 2 bases. This CDR3 region has 13 residues. Germline V lookup: CDR1 SNHLY, CDR2 FYNNEI. The CDR3 protein is CALRTGGTYEQYF. The CDR3, as DNA: TGTGCCTTGCGAACAGGGGGCACCTACGAGCAGTACTTC.

The CDR3 DNA is TGTGCCCTCCCTCCTTGGCCCCCGGGACTAGTTGTCGATGAGCAGTTCTTC. Translating gives CALPPWPPGLVVDEQFF. The rearrangement uses TRBV10-3 and TRBJ2-1, with 8 bases aligning to TRBD2. The ends lost 11 bases at V and 8 bases at J; junction bases unmatched: 23. The CDR3 spans 17 residues. Germline lookup yields CDR1 ENHRY and CDR2 SYGVKD.

The V call is TRBV18, the J call TRBJ2-7; D might be TRBD2 (5 bases). Looked up from germline, CDR1 is KGHSH and CDR2 is LQKENI. The V and J ends lost 3 bases and 6 bases respectively, with 6 bases between them. CDR3 length equals 11 residues. The CDR3 nucleotides are TGTGCCAGCTCACCCGCGGGCGAGCAGTACTTC. This codes for CASSPAGEQYF.

The gene calls are TRBV10-3 and TRBJ2-3; D is possibly TRBD2 (5 bases). V was cut by 0 bases and J by 3 bases, with 16 bases left in between. Germline loops: CDR1 ENHRY, CDR2 SYGVKD. The CDR3 totals 17 residues. In nucleotides, the CDR3 is TGTGCCATCAGTGAGTCCGTCGGAGGTGGAGAAACAGATACGCAGTATTTT. Its protein is CAISESVGGGETDTQYF.

V is TRBV7-9 and J is TRBJ2-7; weak D call: TRBD2 (6 bases). CDR1 SEHNR and CDR2 FQNEAQ come from the germline V gene (reference sequence). V gave up 4 bases and J gave up 7 bases, with 17 bases separating them. This CDR3 comprises 14 residues. Written as DNA, the CDR3 is TGTGCCAGCAGCTCGTGGCAGGTCCGGGGGGAGCAGTACTTC. Protein product: CASSSWQVRGEQYF.

V is TRBV19 and J is TRBJ2-1, with D possibly TRBD1 on 5 matching bases. V was clipped by 2 bases and J by 9 bases, with 14 bases between them. The CDR3 totals 14 residues. Germline CDR1 is LNHDA and CDR2 is SQIVND (reference sequence). The chain's CDR3 is CASSIQGVQVEQFF. The DNA of the CDR3 is TGTGCCAGTAGTATACAAGGGGTACAAGTTGAGCAGTTCTTC.

The CDR3 is CASSPEVDRRFF. CDR3 bases: TGTGCCAGCAGCCCAGAGGTCGACAGGCGGTTCTTT. This chain uses TRBV7-9 with TRBJ1-1; a weak D match, TRBD1 (6 bases). Germline V gene lookup returns CDR1 SEHNR and CDR2 FQNEAQ (reference sequence). V was cut by 5 bases and J by 14 bases, with 18 bases left in between. The length of the CDR3 is 12 residues.

V is TRBV2 and J is TRBJ2-7, with a possible D match to TRBD1 (6 bases). This CDR3 is 14 amino acids long. CDR1 is SNHLY, CDR2 FYNNEI, per germline. V was pared by 2 bases and J by 7 bases, with 15 bases between. In DNA form, the CDR3 reads TGTGCCAGCAGTGAATACAGGGAGATGGGGGAGCAGTACTTC. It yields the protein CASSEYREMGEQYF.

In DNA form, the CDR3 reads TGTGCCAGCAGTTTGCAGGGATTCCAAGAGACCCAGTACTTC. Its protein is CASSLQGFQETQYF. V and J are TRBV28 and TRBJ2-5; D possibly corresponds to TRBD1 (5 bases). The CDR3 contains 14 residues. Germline V gives CDR1 MDHEN, CDR2 SYDVKM. V dropped 3 bases and J dropped 1 base, with 9 bases sitting between them.

About this clone itself: The same CDR3 is also encoded by other DNA sequences in this sample. This rearrangement joins TRBV6-5 to TRBJ2-5; D is ambiguous. The CDR3 totals 13 residues. The germline V and J ends were trimmed by 2 bases and 1 base, with 5 bases remaining between them. Germline assignment: CDR1 MNHEY and CDR2 SVGAGI. CDR3 protein: CASSYVGQETQYF. The CDR3 DNA sequence: TGTGCCAGCAGTTACGTGGGCCAAGAGACCCAGTACTTC.

The chain is built from TRBV4-1 and TRBJ1-5; D uncertain. V lost 1 base, J lost 3 bases, and 10 bases lay in between. The CDR3 runs 15 residues. Germline V gene data show CDR1 as MGHRA and CDR2 as YSYEKL. The CDR3 sequence: CASSQVGSLNQPQHF. In nucleotides, the CDR3 is TGCGCCAGCAGCCAAGTGGGTTCGCTCAATCAGCCCCAGCATTTT.

V and J are TRBV2 and TRBJ2-3; 10 positions agree with TRBD2. The CDR3 runs 18 residues. CDR1 is SNHLY, CDR2 FYNNEI, per germline. J gave up 0 bases and V 1 base, and 7 bases lay outside the gene matches. CDR3 coding DNA: TGTGCCAGCAGTGAAGAGGCGGGACTAGCGCTGAGCACAGATACGCAGTATTTT. Translated, it gives CASSEEAGLALSTDTQYF.